This T cell receptor beta chain was documented in a study of a mutant IDH1 vaccine in newly diagnosed glioma. V lost 0 bases and J 5 bases, leaving 8 bases between the germline ends. Germline V gene lookup returns CDR1 SGHRS and CDR2 YFSETQ. The CDR3 has 13 amino acids. This sample's time point: week 47, end of study. Vaccinated patients received 300 ug of mutant IDH1 20-mer peptide per dose, with topical imiquimod. TCRdb keeps only in-frame clones here, not all; method: immunoSEQ multiplex PCR. Among about 90,000 clones, nearly 90% were seen once, and the ten largest hold roughly 0.74%. A remark on this clone: Its antigen is as yet unknown.

The source material was PBMCs, sampled from a glioma patient whose treatment included an IDH1 peptide vaccine. This chain connects TRBV5-1 to TRBJ2-5; D unclear. The sequence was collected from a woman aged 45-59 years with glioma. CDR3 loop: CASSLDGPETQYF. In DNA, the CDR3 is TGCGCCAGCAGCTTGGATGGGCCGGAGACCCAGTACTTC.